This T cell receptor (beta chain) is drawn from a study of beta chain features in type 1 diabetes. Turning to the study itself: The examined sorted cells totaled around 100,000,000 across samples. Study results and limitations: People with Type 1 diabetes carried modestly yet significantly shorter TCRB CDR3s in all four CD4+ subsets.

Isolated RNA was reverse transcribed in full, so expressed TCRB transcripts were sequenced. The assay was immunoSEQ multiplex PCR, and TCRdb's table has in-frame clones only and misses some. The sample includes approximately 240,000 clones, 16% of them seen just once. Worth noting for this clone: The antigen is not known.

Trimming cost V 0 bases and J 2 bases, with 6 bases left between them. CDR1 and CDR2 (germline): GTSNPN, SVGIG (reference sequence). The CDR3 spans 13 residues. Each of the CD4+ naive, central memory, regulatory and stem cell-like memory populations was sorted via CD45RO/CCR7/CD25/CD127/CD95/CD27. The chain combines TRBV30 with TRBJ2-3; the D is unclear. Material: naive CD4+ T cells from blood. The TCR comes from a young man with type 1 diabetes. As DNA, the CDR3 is TGTGCCTGGAGTGTCACTATCACAGATACGCAGTATTTT. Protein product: CAWSVTITDTQYF.